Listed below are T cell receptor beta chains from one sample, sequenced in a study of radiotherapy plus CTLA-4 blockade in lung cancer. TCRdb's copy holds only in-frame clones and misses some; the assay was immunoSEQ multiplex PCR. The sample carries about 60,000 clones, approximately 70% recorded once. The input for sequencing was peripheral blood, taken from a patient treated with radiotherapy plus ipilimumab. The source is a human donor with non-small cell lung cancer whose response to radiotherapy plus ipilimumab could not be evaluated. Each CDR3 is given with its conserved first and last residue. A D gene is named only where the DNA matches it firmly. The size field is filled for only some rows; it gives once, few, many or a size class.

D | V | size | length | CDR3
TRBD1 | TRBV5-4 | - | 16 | CASSSDSGTGGSGYTF
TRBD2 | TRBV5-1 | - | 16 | CASSFGLAGGVDTQYF
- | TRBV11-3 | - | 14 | CASSPGDVNTEAFF
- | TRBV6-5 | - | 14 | CASSYADSSYEQYF
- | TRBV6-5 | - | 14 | CASSYGRVFYGYTF
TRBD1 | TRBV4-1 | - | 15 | CASSRGQGVIYEQFF
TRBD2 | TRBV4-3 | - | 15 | CASSQGRLARNEQYF
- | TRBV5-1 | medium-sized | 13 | CASSLDFHQPQHF
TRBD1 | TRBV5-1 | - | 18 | CASSLAGTGTPSGNTIYF
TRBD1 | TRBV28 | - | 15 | CASRGFRGRYQPQHF
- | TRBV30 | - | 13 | CAWSGRRTYGYTF
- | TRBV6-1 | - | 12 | CASEGTDYEQYF
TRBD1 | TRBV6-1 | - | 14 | CASSPGTGKETQYF
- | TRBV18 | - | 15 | CASSPSRGSTGELFF
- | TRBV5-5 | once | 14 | CASSLVGRSTEAFF
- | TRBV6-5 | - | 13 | CASSYSGGYGYTF
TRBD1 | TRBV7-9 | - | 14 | CASPLRDRAGELFF
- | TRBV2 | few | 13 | CASLDAKLTEAFF
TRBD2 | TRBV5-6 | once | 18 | CASSFPSGRQYSYNEQFF
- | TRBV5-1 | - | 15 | CASSLVSGSYNEQFF
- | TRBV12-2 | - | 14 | CASRLSSGGYEQFF
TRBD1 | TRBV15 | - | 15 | CATSRAGTASNEAFF
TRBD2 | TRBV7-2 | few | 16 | CASSLGGLGALETQYF
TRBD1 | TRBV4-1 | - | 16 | CASSQGGGTGRTEAFF
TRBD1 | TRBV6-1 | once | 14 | CASMDRGTSYEQYF
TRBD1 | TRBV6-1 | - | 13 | CASSAGQGTEAFF
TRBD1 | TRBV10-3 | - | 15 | CAISDSGQGRLPQYF
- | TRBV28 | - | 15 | CASSSSDRLGYGYTF
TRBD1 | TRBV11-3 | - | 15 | CASSSQEGTGYEQYF
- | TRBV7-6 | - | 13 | CASSLNSGYEQYF
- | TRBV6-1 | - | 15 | CASSDQDIPSYEQYF
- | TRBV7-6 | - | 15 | CASTGWGAGANVLTF
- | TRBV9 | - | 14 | CASSVASTSYEQYF
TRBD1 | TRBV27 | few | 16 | CASRTNEGGMVNEQFF
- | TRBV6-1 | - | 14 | CASSSLTDSYEQYF
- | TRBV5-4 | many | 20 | CASSLFPRRPEDIITCEAFF
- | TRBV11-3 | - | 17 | CASSLESSTASTDTQYF
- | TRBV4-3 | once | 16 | CASSHLFTGSDEKLFF
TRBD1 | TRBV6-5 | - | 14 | CASSYGTGGTEAFF
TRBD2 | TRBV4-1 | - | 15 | CASSLRLAGFSEQFF